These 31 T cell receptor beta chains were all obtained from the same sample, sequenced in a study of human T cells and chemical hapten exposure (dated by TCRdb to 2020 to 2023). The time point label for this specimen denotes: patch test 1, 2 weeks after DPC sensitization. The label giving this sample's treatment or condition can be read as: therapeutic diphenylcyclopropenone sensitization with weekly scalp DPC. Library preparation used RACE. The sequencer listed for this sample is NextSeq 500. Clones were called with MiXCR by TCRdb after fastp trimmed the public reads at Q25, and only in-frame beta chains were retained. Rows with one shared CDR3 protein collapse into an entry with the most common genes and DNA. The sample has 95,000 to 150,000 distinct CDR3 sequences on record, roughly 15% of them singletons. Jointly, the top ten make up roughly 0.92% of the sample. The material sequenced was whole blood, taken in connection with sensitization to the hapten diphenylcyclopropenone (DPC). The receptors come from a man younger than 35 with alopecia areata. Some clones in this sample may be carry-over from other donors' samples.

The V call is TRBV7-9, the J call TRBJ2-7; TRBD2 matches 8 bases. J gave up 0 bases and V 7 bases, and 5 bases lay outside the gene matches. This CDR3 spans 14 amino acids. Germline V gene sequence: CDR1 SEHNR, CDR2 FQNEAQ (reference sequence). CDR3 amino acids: CASTPGGPSYEQYF. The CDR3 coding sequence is TGTGCCAGCACCCCGGGGGGGCCCTCCTACGAGCAGTACTTC.

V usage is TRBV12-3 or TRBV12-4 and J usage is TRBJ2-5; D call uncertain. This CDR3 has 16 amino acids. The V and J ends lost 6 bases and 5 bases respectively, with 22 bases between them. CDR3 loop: CASSTRLRLVEETQYF. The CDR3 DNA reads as TGTGCCAGCAGCACCCGGCTGCGCCTCGTGGAGGAGACCCAGTACTTC.

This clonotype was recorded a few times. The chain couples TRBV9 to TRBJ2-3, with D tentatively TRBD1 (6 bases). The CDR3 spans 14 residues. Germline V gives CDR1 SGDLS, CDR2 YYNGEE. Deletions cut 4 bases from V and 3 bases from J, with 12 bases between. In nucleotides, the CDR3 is TGTGCCAGCAGCCCCTGGGACAATACAGATACGCAGTATTTT. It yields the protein CASSPWDNTDTQYF.

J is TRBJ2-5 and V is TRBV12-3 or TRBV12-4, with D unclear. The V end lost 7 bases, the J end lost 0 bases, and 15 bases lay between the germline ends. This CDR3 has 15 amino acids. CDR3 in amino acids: CASTSLTKYQETQYF. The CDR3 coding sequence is TGTGCCAGCACCTCCTTGACAAAGTACCAAGAGACCCAGTACTTC.

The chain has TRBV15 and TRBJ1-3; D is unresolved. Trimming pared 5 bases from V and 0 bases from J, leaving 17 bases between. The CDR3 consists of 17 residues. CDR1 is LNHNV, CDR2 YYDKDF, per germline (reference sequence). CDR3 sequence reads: CATSGPNYSSSGNTIYF. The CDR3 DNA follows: TGTGCCACCAGCGGACCAAACTACAGTAGCTCTGGAAACACCATATATTTT.

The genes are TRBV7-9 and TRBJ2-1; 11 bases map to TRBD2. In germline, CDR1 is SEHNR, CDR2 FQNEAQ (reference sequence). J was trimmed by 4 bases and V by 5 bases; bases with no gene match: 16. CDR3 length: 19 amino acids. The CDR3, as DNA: TGTGCCAGCAGCGCACCCGGGACTAGCGGCCCCCAATTTTACAATGAGCAGTTCTTC. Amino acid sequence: CASSAPGTSGPQFYNEQFF.

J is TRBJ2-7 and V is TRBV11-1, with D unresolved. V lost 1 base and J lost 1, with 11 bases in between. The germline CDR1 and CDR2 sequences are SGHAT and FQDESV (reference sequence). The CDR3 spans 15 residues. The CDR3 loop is CASSLEAVKSYEQYF. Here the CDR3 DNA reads TGTGCCAGCAGCTTAGAGGCAGTGAAATCCTACGAGCAGTACTTC.

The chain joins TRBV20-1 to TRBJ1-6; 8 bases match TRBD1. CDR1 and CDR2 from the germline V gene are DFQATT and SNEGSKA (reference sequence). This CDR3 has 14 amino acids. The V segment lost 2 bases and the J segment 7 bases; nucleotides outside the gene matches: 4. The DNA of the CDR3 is TGCAGTGCTAGATCGACAGGGGTCAATTCACCCCTCCACTTT. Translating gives CSARSTGVNSPLHF.

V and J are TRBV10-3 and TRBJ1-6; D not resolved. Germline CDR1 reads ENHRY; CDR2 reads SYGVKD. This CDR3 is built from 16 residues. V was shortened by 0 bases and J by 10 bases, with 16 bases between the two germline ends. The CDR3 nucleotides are TGTGCCATCAGTGAGTCGTATATTGCTCCAGGATCACCCCTCCACTTT. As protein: CAISESYIAPGSPLHF.

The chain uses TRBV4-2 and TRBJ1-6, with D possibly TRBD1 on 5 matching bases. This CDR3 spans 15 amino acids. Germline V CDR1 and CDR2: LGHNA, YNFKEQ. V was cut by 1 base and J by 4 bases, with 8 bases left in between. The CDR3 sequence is CASSQVTDYNSPLHF. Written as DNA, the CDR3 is TGTGCCAGCAGCCAAGTGACAGATTATAATTCACCCCTCCACTTT.

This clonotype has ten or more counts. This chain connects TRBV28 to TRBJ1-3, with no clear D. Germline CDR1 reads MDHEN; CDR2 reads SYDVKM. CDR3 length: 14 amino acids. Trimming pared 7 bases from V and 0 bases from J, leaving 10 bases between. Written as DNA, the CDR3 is TGTGCCAGCACCCACCGAAGCTCTGGAAACACCATATATTTT. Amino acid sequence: CASTHRSSGNTIYF. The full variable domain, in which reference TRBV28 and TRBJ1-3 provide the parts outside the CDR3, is DVKVTQSSRYLVKRTGEKVFLECVQDMDHENMFWYRQDPGLGLRLIYFSYDVKMKEKGDIPEGYSVSREKKERFSLILESASTNQTSMYLCASTHRSSGNTIYFGEGSWLTVV.

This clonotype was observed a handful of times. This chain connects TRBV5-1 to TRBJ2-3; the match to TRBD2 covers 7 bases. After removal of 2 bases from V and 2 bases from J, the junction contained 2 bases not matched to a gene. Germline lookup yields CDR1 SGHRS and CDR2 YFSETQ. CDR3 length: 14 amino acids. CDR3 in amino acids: CASSFGTNTDTQYF. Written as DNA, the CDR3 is TGCGCCAGCAGCTTTGGGACTAACACAGATACGCAGTATTTT.

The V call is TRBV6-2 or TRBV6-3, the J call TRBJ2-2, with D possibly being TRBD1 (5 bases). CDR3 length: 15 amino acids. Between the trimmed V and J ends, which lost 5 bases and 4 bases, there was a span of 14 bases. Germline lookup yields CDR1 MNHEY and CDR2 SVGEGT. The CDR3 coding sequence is TGTGCCAGCAGTCGACAGTTTCCGGGCACCGGGGAGCTGTTTTTT. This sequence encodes CASSRQFPGTGELFF.

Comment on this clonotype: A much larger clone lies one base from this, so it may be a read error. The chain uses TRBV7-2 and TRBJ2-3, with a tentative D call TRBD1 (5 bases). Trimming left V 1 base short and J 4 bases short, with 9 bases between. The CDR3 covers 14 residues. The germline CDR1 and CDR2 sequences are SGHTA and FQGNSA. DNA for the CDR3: TGTGCCAGCAGCTTAGGGGCAGGGCCAGATACGCAGTATTTT. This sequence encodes CASSLGAGPDTQYF.

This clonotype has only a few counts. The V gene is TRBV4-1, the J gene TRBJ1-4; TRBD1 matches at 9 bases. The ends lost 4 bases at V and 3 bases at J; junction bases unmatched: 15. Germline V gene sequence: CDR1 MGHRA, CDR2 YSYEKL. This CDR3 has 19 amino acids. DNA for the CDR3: TGCGCCAGCAGCCCGTCCGGGACAGGGTCCCGCTACTCTAATGAAAAACTGTTTTTT. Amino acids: CASSPSGTGSRYSNEKLFF.

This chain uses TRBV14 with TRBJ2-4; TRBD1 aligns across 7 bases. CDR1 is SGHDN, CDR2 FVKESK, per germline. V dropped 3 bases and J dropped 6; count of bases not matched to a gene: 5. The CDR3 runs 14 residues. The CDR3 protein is CASSHSGTVNIQYF. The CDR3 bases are TGTGCCAGCAGCCACTCCGGGACAGTAAACATTCAGTACTTC.

The CDR3, as DNA: TGTGCCAGCAGTTTTACTGGGACTAGCTCCTACAATGAGCAGTTCTTC. Translated, it gives CASSFTGTSSYNEQFF. J is TRBJ2-1 and V is TRBV27; 8 nucleotides line up with TRBD2. Germline-derived CDR1 and CDR2 are MNHEY and SMNVEV (reference sequence). There are 16 residues in the CDR3. J gave up 0 bases and V 3 bases, and 4 bases lay outside the gene matches.

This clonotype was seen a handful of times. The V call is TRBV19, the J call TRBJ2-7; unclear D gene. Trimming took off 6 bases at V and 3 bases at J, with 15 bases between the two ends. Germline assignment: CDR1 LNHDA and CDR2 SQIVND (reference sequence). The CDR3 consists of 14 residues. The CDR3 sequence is CASSPGFGLYEQYF. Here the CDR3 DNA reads TGTGCCAGTAGCCCCGGGTTCGGGCTCTACGAGCAGTACTTC.

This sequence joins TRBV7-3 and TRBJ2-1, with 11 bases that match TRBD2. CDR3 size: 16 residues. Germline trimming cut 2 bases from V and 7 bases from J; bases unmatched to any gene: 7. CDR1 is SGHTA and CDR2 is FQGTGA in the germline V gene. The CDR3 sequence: CASSLRLAGGNNEQFF. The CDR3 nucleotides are TGTGCCAGCAGCTTACGCCTAGCGGGGGGAAATAATGAGCAGTTCTTC. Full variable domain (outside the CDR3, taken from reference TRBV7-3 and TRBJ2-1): GAGVSQTPSNKVTEKGKYVELRCDPISGHTALYWYRQSLGQGPEFLIYFQGTGAADDSGLPNDRFFAVRPEGSVSTLKIQRTERGDSAVYLCASSLRLAGGNNEQFFGPGTRLTVL.

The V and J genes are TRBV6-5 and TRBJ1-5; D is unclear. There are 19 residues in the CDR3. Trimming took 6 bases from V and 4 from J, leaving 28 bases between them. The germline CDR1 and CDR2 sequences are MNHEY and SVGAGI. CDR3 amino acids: CASSPLARTGTRGNQPQHF. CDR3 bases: TGTGCCAGCAGCCCCCTCGCTCGGACGGGAACCCGAGGAAATCAGCCCCAGCATTTT.

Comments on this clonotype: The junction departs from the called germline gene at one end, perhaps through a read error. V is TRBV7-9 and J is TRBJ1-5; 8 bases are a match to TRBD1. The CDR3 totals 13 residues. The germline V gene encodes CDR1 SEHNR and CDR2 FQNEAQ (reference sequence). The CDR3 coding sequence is TGTGCCAGCAGCGGGACAGGAAATCAGGCCCAGCATTTT. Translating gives CASSGTGNQAQHF.

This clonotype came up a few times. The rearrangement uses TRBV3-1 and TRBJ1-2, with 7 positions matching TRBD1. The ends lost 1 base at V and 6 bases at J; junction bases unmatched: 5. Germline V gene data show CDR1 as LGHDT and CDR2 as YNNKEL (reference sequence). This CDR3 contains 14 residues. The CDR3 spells CASSQVRGGDGYTF. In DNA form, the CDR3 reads TGTGCCAGCAGCCAAGTCCGAGGGGGCGATGGCTACACCTTC.

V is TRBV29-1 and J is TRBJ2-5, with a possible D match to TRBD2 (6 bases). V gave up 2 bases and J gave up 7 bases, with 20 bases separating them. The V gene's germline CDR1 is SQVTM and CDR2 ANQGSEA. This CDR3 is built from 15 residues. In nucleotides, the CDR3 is TGCAGCGTTGAACCGCCGTCGGGGGTGTTTGGGACCCAGTACTTC. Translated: CSVEPPSGVFGTQYF.

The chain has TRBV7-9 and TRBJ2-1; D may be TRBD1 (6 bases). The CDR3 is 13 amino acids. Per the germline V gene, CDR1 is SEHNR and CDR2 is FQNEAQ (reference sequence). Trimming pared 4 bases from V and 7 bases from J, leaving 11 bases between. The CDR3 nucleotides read TGTGCCAGCAGCTCCTGGGACATTAATGAGCAGTTCTTC. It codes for CASSSWDINEQFF. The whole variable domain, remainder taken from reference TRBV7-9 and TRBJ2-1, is DTGVSQNPRHKITKRGQNVTFRCDPISEHNRLYWYRQTLGQGPEFLTYFQNEAQLEKSRLLSDRFSAERPKGSFSTLEIQRTEQGDSAMYLCASSSWDINEQFFGPGTRLTVL.

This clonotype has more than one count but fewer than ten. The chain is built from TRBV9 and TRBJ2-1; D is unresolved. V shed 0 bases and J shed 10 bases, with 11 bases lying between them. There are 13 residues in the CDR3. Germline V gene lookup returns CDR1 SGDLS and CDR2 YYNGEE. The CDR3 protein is CASSVDLREEQFF. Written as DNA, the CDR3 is TGTGCCAGCAGCGTAGATCTTCGAGAGGAGCAGTTCTTC.

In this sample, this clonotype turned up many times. In DNA, the CDR3 is TGCGCCAGCAGCCTACGGACAGGGTCAACCGAGCAGTACGTC. It translates to CASSLRTGSTEQYV. The chain links TRBV4-1 to TRBJ2-7; 8 bases map to TRBD1. This CDR3 has 14 residues. Trimming cost V 4 bases and J 6 bases; bases outside gene matches: 8. Germline V gene sequence: CDR1 MGHRA, CDR2 YSYEKL.

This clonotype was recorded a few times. In DNA, the CDR3 is TGTGCCAGCAGCCGACCCCCCACAGGGGACTATGGCTACACCTTC. This gives the protein CASSRPPTGDYGYTF. The chain employs TRBV7-9 and TRBJ1-2; 7 positions match TRBD1. The germline V gene has CDR1 SEHNR and CDR2 FQNEAQ (reference sequence). V lost 5 bases, J lost 3 bases, and 9 bases stayed unmatched. This CDR3 is built from 15 residues.

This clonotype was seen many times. This CDR3 reads CASSLGAQPQHF. CDR3 DNA sequence: TGTGCCAGCAGCCTAGGGGCTCAGCCCCAGCATTTT. J is TRBJ1-5 and V is TRBV3-1; D might be TRBD1 (5 bases). V lost 4 bases and J lost 6, with 7 bases in between. This CDR3 is built from 12 residues. Germline CDR1 reads LGHDT; CDR2 reads YNNKEL (reference sequence).

CDR3 region: CASSPRVPGELFF. The CDR3 nucleotides are TGTGCCAGCAGTCCCAGGGTCCCCGGGGAGCTGTTTTTT. The chain employs TRBV6-1 and TRBJ2-2, with a possible D match to TRBD1 (5 bases). Germline-derived CDR1 and CDR2 are MNHNS and SASEGT. The CDR3 extends over 13 amino acids. Between the trimmed V and J ends, which lost 5 bases and 6 bases, there was a span of 10 bases.

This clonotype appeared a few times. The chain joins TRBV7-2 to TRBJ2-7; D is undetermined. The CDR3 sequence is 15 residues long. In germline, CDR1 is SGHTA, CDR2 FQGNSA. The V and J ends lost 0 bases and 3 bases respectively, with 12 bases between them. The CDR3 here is CASSLALGNNYEQYV. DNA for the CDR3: TGTGCCAGCAGCTTAGCACTGGGGAACAACTACGAGCAGTACGTC.

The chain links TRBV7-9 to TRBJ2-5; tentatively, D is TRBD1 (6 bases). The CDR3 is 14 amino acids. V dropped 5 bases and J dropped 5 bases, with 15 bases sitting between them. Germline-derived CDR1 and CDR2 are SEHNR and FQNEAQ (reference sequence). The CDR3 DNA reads TGTGCCAGCAGCCTAAGCGCAGGGGACGAGACCCAGTACTTC. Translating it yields CASSLSAGDETQYF.